This T cell receptor beta chain was identified in a study of cytomegalovirus exposure and HLA in healthy donors. Study as a whole: T cells numbering about 179 million yielded 117 million unique TCR beta sequences in an earlier analysis.

Study-level points and caveats: When analyzed later, a missense DCLRE1C variant was found to be linked to TCR beta V- and J-gene trimming. Rare TCR sequences dominated, though some public TCRs recurred in many donors.

The count of this clone is one. The antigen remains undetermined. Relative to the germline gene, one junction end is altered; a read error may explain this. This CDR3 spans 16 amino acids. Germline values: CDR1 LGHNA, CDR2 YNFKEQ. The PCR was carried out with 60 Vbeta primers and 13 Jbeta primers. Assay: immunoSEQ multiplex PCR; the TCRdb copy retains only in-frame clones and omits some. Among some 64,000 clones listed, 80% to 90% were seen once. Sequencing used PBMCs. The chain links TRBV4-2 to TRBJ1-1; D gene uncertain. The clonotype originates from a man in his thirties or forties in good health and CMV-seropositive. Written as DNA, the CDR3 is TGTGCCAGCAGCCAAGGAGGTGAAGTAGTGAACATTGAAGCTTTCTTT. It codes for CASSQGGEVVNIEAFF.